Following are 16 T cell receptor beta chains from one sample sequenced in a study of T cell responses to AZD1222 COVID-19 vaccine (TCRdb year 2021). The time point label of this sample denotes: about 28 days (+/-7) after the second vaccine dose. Libraries were built with the immunoSEQ multiplex PCR assay. TCRdb retrieved this table from immuneACCESS and kept in-frame rearrangements only. Not all clones are present; in checked studies, unresolved V genes account for under half, and no reason is known for the remainder. The sample has 75,000 to 95,000 clones on record, approximately 90% of them singletons. Of the sample, approximately 5.3% is held by the ten largest clones. The sample was peripheral blood, taken 28 days after the second AZD1222 dose. The receptors originated from an adult who received the AZD1222 COVID-19 vaccine.

This rearrangement joins TRBV28 to TRBJ1-1, with D unclear. Germline V gene data show CDR1 as MDHEN and CDR2 as SYDVKM. V lost 5 bases and J 4 bases, leaving 14 bases between the germline ends. The CDR3 is 14 residues long. The CDR3 sequence: CASSPTRGSTEAFF. The CDR3 bases are TGTGCCAGCAGTCCTACTAGAGGGTCCACTGAAGCTTTCTTT.

The CDR3, as DNA: TGTGCCAGTAGTATACTGGACCATAAAGACTACGAGCAGTACTTC. Its protein is CASSILDHKDYEQYF. This rearrangement joins TRBV19 to TRBJ2-7, with D uncertain. V lost 2 bases to trimming and J lost 3 bases, with 14 bases between them. The CDR3 consists of 15 residues. Per the germline V gene, CDR1 is LNHDA and CDR2 is SQIVND (reference sequence).

The J gene is TRBJ2-7, the V gene TRBV19, with D possibly TRBD2 on 5 matching bases. The CDR3 spans 15 residues. CDR1 and CDR2 (germline): LNHDA, SQIVND (reference sequence). Trimming removed 3 bases from V and 4 bases from J, with 16 bases in between. Here the CDR3 reads CASSITVRARYEQYF. In DNA form, the CDR3 reads TGTGCCAGTAGTATTACAGTGCGGGCTCGATACGAGCAGTACTTC.

The chain couples TRBV4-2 to TRBJ2-7; either TRBD1 or TRBD2 may supply D (5 bases each). The CDR3 consists of 15 residues. The germline V gene has CDR1 LGHNA and CDR2 YNFKEQ. V was cut by 1 base and J by 2 bases, with 12 bases left in between. DNA for the CDR3: TGTGCCAGCAGCCAAGGTGGGGGTGTGGCCTACGAGCAGTACTTC. Translated: CASSQGGGVAYEQYF.

V is TRBV7-9 and J is TRBJ1-5; D remains unclear. Germline loops: CDR1 SEHNR, CDR2 FQNEAQ (reference sequence). Trimming cost V 1 base and J 4 bases, with 5 bases left between them. The CDR3 totals 13 residues. CDR3 nucleotides: TGTGCCAGCAGCTTAGTGGGGAATCAGCCCCAGCATTTT. It codes for CASSLVGNQPQHF.

The chain couples TRBV6-1 to TRBJ2-6; no clear D gene. The CDR3 is made up of 18 amino acids. From germline, CDR1 is MNHNS and CDR2 SASEGT. V was clipped by 0 bases and J by 0 bases, with 12 bases between them. CDR3 amino acids: CASSEAVGSSSGANVLTF. In DNA, the CDR3 is TGTGCCAGCAGTGAAGCGGTTGGGTCCAGCTCTGGGGCCAACGTCCTGACTTTC.

V and J are TRBV2 and TRBJ1-2, with TRBD1 as a possible D gene (6 bases). CDR1 and CDR2 (germline): SNHLY, FYNNEI. Trimming took 7 bases from V and 3 from J, leaving 12 bases between them. The CDR3 is made up of 13 amino acids. The CDR3 is CASTQGGDYGYTF. As DNA, the CDR3 is TGTGCCAGCACCCAAGGGGGTGACTATGGCTACACCTTC.

The chain has TRBV12-3 or TRBV12-4 and TRBJ1-5; weak D call: TRBD1 (6 bases). V gave up 5 bases and J gave up 6 bases, with 8 bases separating them. This CDR3 has 12 residues. The CDR3 loop reads CASSVGGQPQHF. CDR3 nucleotides: TGTGCCAGCAGTGTAGGGGGTCAGCCCCAGCATTTT.

CDR3 protein: CASSLATNPGYTF. The DNA of the CDR3 is TGTGCCAGCAGCTTAGCAACCAATCCTGGCTACACCTTC. The rearrangement links TRBV7-9 to TRBJ1-2; D gene unclear. The V end was cut by 0 bases, the J end by 7 bases, with 9 bases between. The CDR3 consists of 13 residues. Germline-derived CDR1 and CDR2 are SEHNR and FQNEAQ (reference sequence).

The chain is built from TRBV7-9 and TRBJ1-4, with D possibly being TRBD1 (6 bases). The CDR3 loop spans 16 amino acids. The germline V gene has CDR1 SEHNR and CDR2 FQNEAQ (reference sequence). V was shortened by 3 bases and J by 2 bases, with 13 bases between the two germline ends. CDR3 sequence (DNA): TGTGCCAGCAGCTTGGTTTCGGGACACACTAATGAAAAACTGTTTTTT. Its translation is CASSLVSGHTNEKLFF. Drawing the rest from reference TRBV7-9 and TRBJ1-4, the complete variable domain is DTGVSQNPRHKITKRGQNVTFRCDPISEHNRLYWYRQTLGQGPEFLTYFQNEAQLEKSRLLSDRFSAERPKGSFSTLEIQRTEQGDSAMYLCASSLVSGHTNEKLFFGSGTQLSVL.

This clone was detected only a few times. For the CDR3, the DNA is TGTGCCAGCAGCTTGGCCGGACAGAGCTATGGCTACACCTTC. Translated: CASSLAGQSYGYTF. The chain employs TRBV5-4 and TRBJ1-2; tentative D call: TRBD1 (6 bases). The V gene lost 0 bases and the J gene lost 4 bases, with 10 bases spanning the gap. Germline-derived CDR1 and CDR2 are SGHNT and YYREEE (reference sequence). This CDR3 spans 14 amino acids. Using reference TRBV5-4 and TRBJ1-2 for the parts outside the CDR3, the full variable domain is ETGVTQSPTHLIKTRGQQVTLRCSSQSGHNTVSWYQQALGQGPQFIFQYYREEENGRGNFPPRFSGLQFPNYSSELNVNALELDDSALYLCASSLAGQSYGYTFGSGTRLTVV.

The chain links TRBV28 to TRBJ1-2; 7 bases are shared with TRBD1. CDR1 is MDHEN, CDR2 SYDVKM, per germline. Germline trimming cut 7 bases from V and 2 bases from J; bases unmatched to any gene: 4. The CDR3 runs 13 residues. Here the CDR3 reads CASNAGQNYGYTF. In DNA, the CDR3 is TGTGCCAGCAACGCGGGACAGAACTATGGCTACACCTTC.

The chain has TRBV6-5 and TRBJ1-3; D is perhaps TRBD1 (6 bases). Trimming pared 5 bases from V and 0 bases from J, leaving 8 bases between. CDR1 and CDR2 (germline): MNHEY, SVGAGI. This CDR3 is built from 14 residues. The CDR3 nucleotides are TGTGCCAGCAGTCCGGACAGCTCTGGAAACACCATATATTTT. Amino acid sequence: CASSPDSSGNTIYF.

CDR3 residues: CSVAVNSGNTIYF. In DNA form, the CDR3 reads TGCAGCGTTGCCGTCAACTCTGGAAACACCATATATTTT. V usage is TRBV29-1 and J usage is TRBJ1-3; D is undetermined. This CDR3 has 13 residues. Deletions cut 4 bases from V and 0 bases from J, with 7 bases between. Germline loops: CDR1 SQVTM, CDR2 ANQGSEA.

This chain uses TRBV6-4 with TRBJ2-3; the D is unclear. V lost 2 bases and J 0 bases, leaving 18 bases between the germline ends. CDR1 is MRHNA and CDR2 is SNTAGT in the germline V gene. The CDR3 contains 18 residues. CDR3 DNA: TGTGCCAGCAGTGACGAGGATTACGGTGAAACTAGCACAGATACGCAGTATTTT. Translation: CASSDEDYGETSTDTQYF.

The chain joins TRBV27 to TRBJ1-1, with 9 bases fitting TRBD1. Germline-derived CDR1 and CDR2 are MNHEY and SMNVEV (reference sequence). The CDR3 is 14 amino acids. V lost 5 bases and J lost 4; bases outside the gene matches: 5. DNA for the CDR3: TGTGCCAGCAGTGGTGGACAGGGGATCACTGAAGCTTTCTTT. It encodes CASSGGQGITEAFF.